Below, one TCR beta chain is given with its context. V was clipped by 7 bases and J by 8 bases; unmatched bases: 14. Germline V gene data show CDR1 as SGHAT and CDR2 as FQNNGV. The CDR3 has 15 residues. This entry belongs to a study of shared T cell receptors in the human thymus. The method was immunoSEQ multiplex PCR; TCRdb's version includes in-frame clones alone and lacks a portion of them. The sample consists of some 700,000 clones, 70% to 90% of them appearing once. Separately, the same data were catalogued under a study of human thymus T cells. As that report states: Thymic resections from corrective heart surgery supplied the tissue. Thymic TCR repertoires of unrelated people reportedly overlapped highly.

The TCR was taken from a girl under two years old with a congenital heart defect. Sequencing was performed on thymocytes. The chain employs TRBV11-2 and TRBJ2-1; TRBD2 matches at 7 bases. This CDR3 is CASTPGGSPQDEQFF. The CDR3 DNA reads as TGTGCCAGCACCCCGGGGGGTTCTCCCCAGGATGAGCAGTTCTTC.